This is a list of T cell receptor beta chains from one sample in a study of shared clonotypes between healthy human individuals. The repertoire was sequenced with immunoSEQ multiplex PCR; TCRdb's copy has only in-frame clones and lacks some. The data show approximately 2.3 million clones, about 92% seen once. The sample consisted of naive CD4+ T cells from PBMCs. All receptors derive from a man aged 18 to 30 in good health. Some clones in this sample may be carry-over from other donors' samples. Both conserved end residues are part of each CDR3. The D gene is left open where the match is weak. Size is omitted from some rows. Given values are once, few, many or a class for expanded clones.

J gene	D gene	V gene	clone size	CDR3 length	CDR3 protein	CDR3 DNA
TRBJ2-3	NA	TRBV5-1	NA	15	CASSVQGGLADTQYF	TGCGCCAGCAGCGTCCAGGGAGGATTGGCAGATACGCAGTATTTT
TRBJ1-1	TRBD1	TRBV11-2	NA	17	CASSAFPGQGKNTEAFF	TGTGCCAGCAGCGCTTTCCCGGGACAGGGTAAGAACACTGAAGCTTTCTTT
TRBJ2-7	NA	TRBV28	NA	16	CASSPTRGTYSYEQYF	TGTGCCAGCAGTCCGACCCGGGGGACCTACTCCTACGAGCAGTACTTC
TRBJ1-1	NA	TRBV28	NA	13	CASRRTMNTEAFF	TGTGCCAGCAGAAGAACAATGAACACTGAAGCTTTCTTT
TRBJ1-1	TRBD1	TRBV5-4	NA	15	CASSYGGQGNTEAFF	TGTGCCAGCAGCTACGGAGGACAGGGGAACACTGAAGCTTTCTTT
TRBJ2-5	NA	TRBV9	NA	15	CASSVAGGPGETQYF	TGTGCCAGCAGCGTAGCTGGGGGTCCCGGAGAGACCCAGTACTTC
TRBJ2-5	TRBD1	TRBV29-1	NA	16	CSVEGSRDRDQETQYF	TGCAGCGTTGAAGGCTCTCGGGACAGGGACCAAGAGACCCAGTACTTC
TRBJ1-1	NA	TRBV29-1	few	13	CSVLVRLNTEAFF	TGCAGCGTTCTGGTACGGCTGAACACTGAAGCTTTCTTT
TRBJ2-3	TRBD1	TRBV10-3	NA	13	CAILRTGTDTQYF	TGTGCCATCCTAAGGACAGGGACAGATACGCAGTATTTT
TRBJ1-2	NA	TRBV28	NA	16	CASSLLQRKTNYGYTF	TGTGCCAGCAGTTTGTTACAGCGGAAAACTAACTATGGCTACACCTTC
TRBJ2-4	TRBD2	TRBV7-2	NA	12	CASSPGTSVQYF	TGTGCCAGCAGCCCTGGGACTAGTGTTCAGTACTTC
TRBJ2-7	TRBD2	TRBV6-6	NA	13	CASRLNLLAEEYF	TGTGCCAGCAGGCTCAACCTCCTAGCGGAGGAGTACTTC
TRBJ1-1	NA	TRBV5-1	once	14	CASSSTRGADEAFF	TGCGCCAGCAGCAGCACCCGGGGGGCGGATGAAGCTTTCTTT
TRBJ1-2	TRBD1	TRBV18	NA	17	CASSPPNPTGSSYGYTF	TGTGCCAGCTCACCGCCGAATCCGACAGGGAGCAGCTATGGCTACACCTTC
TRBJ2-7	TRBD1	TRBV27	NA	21	CASSLSSWTGDLHEEAYEQYF	TGTGCCAGCAGTTTATCGTCTTGGACAGGGGACCTACATGAGGAAGCCTACGAGCAGTACTTC
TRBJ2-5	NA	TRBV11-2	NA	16	CASRDPAHAVGGTQYF	TGTGCCAGCCGGGATCCGGCCCACGCGGTCGGGGGGACCCAGTACTTC
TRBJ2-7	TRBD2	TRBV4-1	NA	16	CASSQPLAGGSYEQYF	TGCGCCAGCAGCCAACCACTAGCGGGAGGATCCTACGAGCAGTACTTC
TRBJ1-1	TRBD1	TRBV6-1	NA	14	CASSLGQGNTEAFF	TGTGCCAGCTCCCTAGGACAGGGAAACACTGAAGCTTTCTTT
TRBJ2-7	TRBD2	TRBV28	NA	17	CASSPHTSGRASYEQYF	TGTGCCAGCAGTCCCCACACTAGCGGGAGGGCCTCTTACGAGCAGTACTTC
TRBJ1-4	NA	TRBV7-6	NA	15	CASSSDSQANEKLFF	TGTGCCAGCAGCTCAGACAGTCAGGCCAATGAAAAACTGTTTTTT
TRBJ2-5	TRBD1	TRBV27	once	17	CASSSELSGTGQKTQYF	TGTGCCAGCAGTTCCGAATTATCCGGGACAGGGCAAAAGACCCAGTACTTC
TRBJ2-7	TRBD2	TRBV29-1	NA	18	CSVGTSNPGLAGLREQYF	TGCAGCGTTGGAACCTCCAATCCCGGACTAGCGGGACTTCGGGAGCAGTACTTC
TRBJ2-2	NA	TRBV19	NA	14	CATSGTKNTGELFF	TGTGCCACATCCGGGACAAAGAACACCGGGGAGCTGTTTTTT
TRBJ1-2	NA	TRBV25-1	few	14	CASSEVGTAYGYTF	TGTGCCAGCAGTGAAGTCGGGACGGCCTATGGCTACACCTTC
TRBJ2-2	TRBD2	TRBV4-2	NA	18	CASSQEPSGSKDTGELFF	TGTGCCAGCAGCCAAGAACCTAGCGGGAGTAAGGACACCGGGGAGCTGTTTTTT
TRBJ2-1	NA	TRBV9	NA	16	CASSVAPTSSYNEQFF	TGTGCCAGCAGCGTAGCCCCGACAAGCTCCTACAATGAGCAGTTCTTC
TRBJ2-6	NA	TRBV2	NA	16	CASSELLRGGANVLTF	TGTGCCAGCAGTGAACTTCTTAGAGGGGGGGCCAACGTCCTGACTTTC
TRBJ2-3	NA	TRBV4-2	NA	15	CASSQDREQGDTQYF	TGTGCCAGCAGCCAAGATCGGGAACAAGGGGATACGCAGTATTTT
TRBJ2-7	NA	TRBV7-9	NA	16	CASSQTLGYGTYEQYF	TGTGCCAGCAGCCAGACCCTTGGATATGGAACCTACGAGCAGTACTTC
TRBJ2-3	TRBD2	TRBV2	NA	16	CASSGRLAFAVDTQYF	TGTGCCAGCAGTGGACGACTAGCTTTCGCGGTGGATACGCAGTATTTT
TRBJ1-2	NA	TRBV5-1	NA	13	CASSGGSGYGYTF	TGCGCCAGCAGCGGGGGGAGCGGCTATGGCTACACCTTC
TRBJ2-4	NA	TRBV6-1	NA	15	CASNIGITVKNIQYF	TGTGCCAGCAACATAGGGATAACAGTCAAAAACATTCAGTACTTC
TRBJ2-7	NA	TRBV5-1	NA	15	CASTALGGASYEQYF	TGCGCCAGCACCGCTTTGGGGGGCGCTTCCTACGAGCAGTACTTC
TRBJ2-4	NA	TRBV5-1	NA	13	CASSLEVSDIQYF	TGCGCCAGCAGCTTGGAGGTTTCGGACATTCAGTACTTC
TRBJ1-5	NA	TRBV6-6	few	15	CAGTYGTLSNQPQHF	TGTGCCGGAACGTACGGGACACTTAGCAATCAGCCCCAGCATTTT
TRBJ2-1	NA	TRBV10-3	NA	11	CAISESTRQFF	TGTGCCATCAGTGAGTCCACTCGGCAGTTCTTC
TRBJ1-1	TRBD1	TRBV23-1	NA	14	CASSPRDRNTEAFF	TGCGCCAGCAGTCCCCGGGACAGGAACACTGAAGCTTTCTTT